This T cell receptor beta chain was documented in a study of blood T cell repertoires in COVID-19. V was shortened by 4 bases and J by 2 bases, with 11 bases between the two germline ends. Germline CDR1 reads LNHDA; CDR2 reads SQIVND (reference sequence). The CDR3 consists of 14 residues. The protocol was immunoSEQ multiplex PCR, while the TCRdb copy is restricted to in-frame clones and leaves out a portion. There are 300,000 to 350,000 clones in the sample; 87% occur only once, and roughly a tenth lies in the top ten. The specimen was peripheral blood. This rearrangement joins TRBV19 to TRBJ2-5; a possible D gene is TRBD2 (6 bases). The source is a man aged 30-40 years with COVID-19, enrolled during active disease. CDR3 sequence (DNA): TGTGCCAGTAGTAGGGGTAGCGGACAAGAGACCCAGTACTTC. Amino acids: CASSRGSGQETQYF.